This TCR beta chain was recovered during a study of cytomegalovirus exposure and HLA in healthy donors. V lost 0 bases to trimming and J lost 3 bases, with 9 bases between them. Per germline, CDR1 SGDLS and CDR2 YYNGEE. The CDR3 consists of 14 residues. Turning to this clone: The antigen is unknown.

Overall study results and limits: For most subjects, TCR beta sequences were reported to predict HLA-A and HLA-B alleles with accuracy. TCR beta sequences numbering under 20,000 were associated with HLA alleles at 0.05 false discovery rate in a later analysis. Other equally common chains were less clonally expanded than HLA-associated TCR beta chains, a later analysis showed.

Both 60 Vbeta primers and 13 Jbeta primers went into the PCR. Clones were read by immunoSEQ multiplex PCR, and TCRdb kept only the in-frame ones, dropping some. In the table there are 150,000 to 200,000 clones, 75% to 85% of which are singletons. The rearrangement joins TRBV9 to TRBJ1-1; unclear D gene. The material sequenced was PBMCs. This clonotype was obtained from a boy aged 5-17 years in good health and CMV-seronegative. CDR3 sequence (DNA): TGTGCCAGCAGCGTAGTCGAGGGCCACACTGAAGCTTTCTTT. Encoded protein: CASSVVEGHTEAFF.